This T cell receptor (beta chain) was sequenced for a study of early T cells in non-severe SARS-CoV-2 infection. The CDR3 runs 14 residues. Germline V gene data show CDR1 as SNHLY and CDR2 as FYNNEI. Trimming pared 10 bases from V and 8 bases from J, leaving 21 bases between. In this sample, this clonotype turned up many times. Unique molecular identifiers (one per individual cDNA molecule) were attached. TCRdb re-called the 5' RACE reads through MiXCR, storing one row per CDR3 protein. The sample carries 100,000 to 140,000 distinct CDR3 sequences, roughly 11% recorded once. Source material: whole blood. The gene calls are TRBV2 and TRBJ2-1, with unresolved D. This receptor was taken from an adult who was a healthcare worker with PCR-confirmed SARS-CoV-2 infection or an uninfected control (not recorded which). The CDR3, as DNA: TGTGCCATCCATATTTCGGCTTTGGTGGATGAGCAGTTCTTC. This codes for CAIHISALVDEQFF.